The 4 T cell receptor beta chains presented below share a single source sample, sequenced in a study of cytomegalovirus exposure and HLA in healthy donors (TCRdb year 2017). The library was generated by the immunoSEQ multiplex PCR assay. Not all clones reach the TCRdb copy of this immuneACCESS table, which keeps in-frame sequences only. Checked studies attribute under half of the gap to unresolved V genes and leave the rest unexplained. The table for this sample lists about 260,000 clones; about nine tenths of them were counted only once. The ten largest clonotypes hold 3.1% of the sample. The sequenced material came from PBMCs. These receptors were collected from a woman in her twenties or thirties in good health and CMV-seronegative.

This chain links TRBV6-6 with TRBJ2-1; 7 bases map to TRBD2. CDR3 length: 15 residues. Germline lookup yields CDR1 MNHNY and CDR2 SVGAGI (reference sequence). V shed 5 bases and J 5 bases; nucleotides not matched to a gene: 9. CDR3 region: CASSRTREGDNEQFF. In DNA form, the CDR3 reads TGTGCCAGCAGTAGGACTAGGGAAGGGGACAATGAGCAGTTCTTC.

V and J are TRBV5-1 and TRBJ2-1; TRBD2 agrees at 9 bases. The CDR3 contains 15 residues. Germline loops: CDR1 SGHRS, CDR2 YFSETQ. Trimming at V came to 1 base and at J to 5 bases, leaving 4 bases not matched to a gene. The CDR3 sequence is CASSLLAGGNNEQFF. CDR3 nucleotides: TGCGCCAGCAGCTTGTTGGCGGGAGGGAACAATGAGCAGTTCTTC. Full variable domain (outside the CDR3, taken from reference TRBV5-1 and TRBJ2-1): KAGVTQTPRYLIKTRGQQVTLSCSPISGHRSVSWYQQTPGQGLQFLFEYFSETQRNKGNFPGRFSGRQFSNSRSEMNVSTLELGDSALYLCASSLLAGGNNEQFFGPGTRLTVL.

This clone was counted a few times. This chain links TRBV5-1 with TRBJ1-1, with TRBD1 matching over 10 bases. The CDR3 is 16 amino acids. Germline assignment: CDR1 SGHRS and CDR2 YFSETQ. Trimming cost V 0 bases and J 1 base; bases outside gene matches: 3. The CDR3 spells CASSLVGQGWNTEAFF. The CDR3 DNA reads TGCGCCAGCAGCTTGGTGGGACAGGGGTGGAACACTGAAGCTTTCTTT.

J is TRBJ2-2 and V is TRBV4-3; TRBD2 is a possible D gene (5 bases). The germline gives CDR1 LGHNA, CDR2 YSLEER. V lost 3 bases to trimming and J lost 6 bases, with 14 bases between them. The length of the CDR3 is 15 residues. In DNA, the CDR3 is TGCGCCAGCAGCCAGGAGGAACAGATTCCCGGGGAGCTGTTTTTT. Encoded protein: CASSQEEQIPGELFF.